These 3 T cell receptor beta chains share one sample of origin, sequenced in a study of T cells in Graves' hyperthyroidism and ophthalmopathy. From RNA transcripts, TCR beta CDR3 regions were amplified. A set of HTBI primers served as the primers for a first-round RT-PCR of the TCR CDR3. TCRdb passed the multiplex PCR reads through MiXCR, listing each CDR3 protein once. The sample consists of around 500,000 distinct CDR3 sequences, 14% of them appearing once. Sequencing was done on a sample of blood. These TCRs come from a woman aged 35 to 49 with Graves' hyperthyroidism.

In this sample, this clonotype turned up many times. V is TRBV27 and J is TRBJ2-7; 8 nucleotides line up with TRBD2. V trimming: 2 bases; J trimming: 9 bases; junction bases outside the gene matches: 9. The CDR3 consists of 14 residues. Germline loops: CDR1 MNHEY, CDR2 SMNVEV (reference sequence). As DNA, the CDR3 is TGTGCCAGCAGTTTAATAAGCGGGAGCGAGGTGCAGTACTTC. This encodes CASSLISGSEVQYF.

In its sample, this clonotype was seen many times. A much larger clone sits a single nucleotide away, making a read error possible. The chain combines TRBV5-1 with TRBJ2-1; 14 bases map to TRBD2. V was clipped by 4 bases and J by 7 bases; unmatched bases: 4. Germline CDR1 SGHRS, CDR2 YFSETQ. The CDR3 has 15 residues. CDR3 nucleotides: TGCGCCAGCAGCCCGGGACTAGCGGGGGAAAATGAGCAGTTCTTC. It yields the protein CASSPGLAGENEQFF.

Concerning this clonotype: This could be a read error, since a much larger clone is one nucleotide away. CDR3 sequence (DNA): TGCGCCAGCAGGTTGTCCGGAGGGTCTGGCGAGACCCAGTACTTC. The encoded protein is CASRLSGGSGETQYF. The rearrangement uses TRBV5-1 and TRBJ2-5, with D possibly being TRBD2 (6 bases). The CDR3 extends over 15 amino acids. V gave up 5 bases and J gave up 5 bases, with 19 bases separating them. Germline assignment: CDR1 SGHRS and CDR2 YFSETQ. The variable domain in full, completed from reference TRBV5-1 and TRBJ2-5, reads KAGVTQTPRYLIKTRGQQVTLSCSPISGHRSVSWYQQTPGQGLQFLFEYFSETQRNKGNFPGRFSGRQFSNSRSEMNVSTLELGDSALYLCASRLSGGSGETQYFGPGTRLLVL.